The table lists the clone carrying this T cell receptor (beta chain) with a few counts. Its antigen remains unknown. Using its own MiXCR run on the reads, TCRdb lists one record per CDR3 protein. Among about 740,000 distinct CDR3 sequences listed, under 40% were seen once. This record belongs to a study of T cell repertoires in cytomegalovirus infection. Study information: Indications came from public TCR beta signatures; they pointed to CMV infection and to a matching HLA type. General study findings and limits: The study found HLA-C-restricted CMV-specific TCR beta clonotypes dominating the ex vivo response. Frequencies of public TCR beta families were cumulated, and this identified carriers of CMV plus the relevant HLA.

Germline lookup yields CDR1 MNHNS and CDR2 SASEGT. V was pared by 5 bases and J by 4 bases, with 14 bases between. The CDR3 spans 14 residues. The receptor was isolated from a human donor in good health (CMV status not recorded). Some clones in this sample may be carry-over from other donors' samples. The sequencing input was PBMCs. The gene calls are TRBV6-1 and TRBJ1-2; weak D call: TRBD1 (6 bases). The CDR3 region has the DNA TGTGCCAGCAGTCCGGGACACACGATCTATGGCTACACCTTC. Translating gives CASSPGHTIYGYTF.